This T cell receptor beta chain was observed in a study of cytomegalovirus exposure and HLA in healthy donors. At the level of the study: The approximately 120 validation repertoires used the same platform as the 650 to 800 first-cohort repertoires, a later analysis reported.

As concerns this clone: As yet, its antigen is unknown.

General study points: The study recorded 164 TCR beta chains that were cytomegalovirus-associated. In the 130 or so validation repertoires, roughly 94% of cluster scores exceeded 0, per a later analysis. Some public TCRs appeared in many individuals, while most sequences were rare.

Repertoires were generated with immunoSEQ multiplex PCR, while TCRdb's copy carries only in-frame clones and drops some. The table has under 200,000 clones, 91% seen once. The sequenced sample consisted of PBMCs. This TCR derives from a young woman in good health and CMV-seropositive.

The CDR3 sequence: CAISEEPNRRTDTQYF. CDR3 DNA sequence: TGTGCCATCAGTGAGGAGCCGAATAGGCGGACAGATACGCAGTATTTT. This rearrangement joins TRBV10-3 to TRBJ2-3, with D unclear. Germline lookup yields CDR1 ENHRY and CDR2 SYGVKD. Between the trimmed V and J ends, which lost 2 bases and 3 bases, there was a span of 15 bases. CDR3 length: 16 amino acids.